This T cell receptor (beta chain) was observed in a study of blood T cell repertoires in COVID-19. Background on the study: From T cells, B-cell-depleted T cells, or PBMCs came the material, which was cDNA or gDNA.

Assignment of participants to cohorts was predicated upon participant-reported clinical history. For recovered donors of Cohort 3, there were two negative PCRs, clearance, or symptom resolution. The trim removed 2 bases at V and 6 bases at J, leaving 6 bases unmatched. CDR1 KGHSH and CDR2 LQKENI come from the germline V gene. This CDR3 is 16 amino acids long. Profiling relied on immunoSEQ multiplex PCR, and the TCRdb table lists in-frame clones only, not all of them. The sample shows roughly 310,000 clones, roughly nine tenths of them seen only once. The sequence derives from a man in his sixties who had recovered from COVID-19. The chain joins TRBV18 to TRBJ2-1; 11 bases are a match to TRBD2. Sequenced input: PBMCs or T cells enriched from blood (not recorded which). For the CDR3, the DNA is TGTGCCAGCTCACCAATTCGACTAGCGGGGACCAATGAGCAGTTCTTC. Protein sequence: CASSPIRLAGTNEQFF.